This TCR beta chain was sequenced for a study of OX40 agonist ivuxolimab in advanced cancers. The wider study: Patients received ivuxolimab, an agonistic anti-OX40 (CD134) antibody. Patients with hepatocellular carcinoma, melanoma, renal cell or head and neck cancer made up the dose-escalation patients. Findings and limits, study-wide: Low normalized T-cell clonal expansion also characterized some of the nonresponders. Antigen specificity remained undetermined for the expanded peripheral T cells.

Details on this clone: The target antigen is unknown.

Only in-frame clones appear in the TCRdb table, and some are missing; sequencing was by immunoSEQ multiplex PCR. The repertoire holds over 85,000 clones, with about 90% as singletons. V shed 1 base and J shed 2 bases, with 9 bases lying between them. CDR1 and CDR2 (germline): GTSNPN, SVGIG (reference sequence). The CDR3 length is 13 residues. The chain carries TRBV30 and TRBJ2-7; D gene ambiguous. The sequence derives from an adult with an advanced solid tumor such as melanoma, head and neck, liver or kidney cancer. Here the sequenced sample was CD4+ or CD8+ T cells sorted from blood, taken in a trial of the OX40 agonist ivuxolimab. The CDR3 DNA reads as TGTGCCTGGAGTGGCCGTTCCCCCTACGAGCAGTACTTC. Amino acids: CAWSGRSPYEQYF.